The present entry profiles one T cell receptor (beta chain) with its context. With 0 bases clipped from V and 0 bases from J, the junction kept 0 bases outside the gene matches. CDR3 length: 15 residues. Per the germline V gene, CDR1 is SGHRS and CDR2 is YFSETQ. The data derive from a study of cytomegalovirus exposure and HLA in healthy donors. Use of 60 Vbeta and 13 Jbeta primers characterized the PCR. TCRdb's table, derived via immunoSEQ multiplex PCR, lists solely in-frame clones and lacks some. The data show 120,000 to 150,000 clones, 70% to 85% seen once. This TCR was recovered from a man aged 35 to 55 in good health and CMV-seropositive. The sequencing sample was made of PBMCs. The chain recombines TRBV5-1 with TRBJ2-3, with 8 bases matching TRBD1. Written as DNA, the CDR3 is TGCGCCAGCAGCTTGGGACAGGGGAGCACAGATACGCAGTATTTT. Translated, it gives CASSLGQGSTDTQYF.